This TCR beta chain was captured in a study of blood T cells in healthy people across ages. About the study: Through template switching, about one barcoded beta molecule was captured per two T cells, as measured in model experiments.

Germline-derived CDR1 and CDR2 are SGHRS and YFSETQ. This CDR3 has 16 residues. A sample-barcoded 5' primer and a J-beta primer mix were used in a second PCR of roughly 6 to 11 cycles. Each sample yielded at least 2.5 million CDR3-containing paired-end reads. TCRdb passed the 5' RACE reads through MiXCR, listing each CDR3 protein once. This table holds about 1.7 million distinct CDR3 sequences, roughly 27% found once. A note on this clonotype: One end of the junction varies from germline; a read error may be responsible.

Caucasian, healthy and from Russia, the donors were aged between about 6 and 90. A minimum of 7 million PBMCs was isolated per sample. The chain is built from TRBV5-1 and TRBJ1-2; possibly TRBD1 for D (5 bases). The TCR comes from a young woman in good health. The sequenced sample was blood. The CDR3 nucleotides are TGCGTCAGCAGCAGCCAATCAGGGTCTTACCTCTATGGCTACACCTTC. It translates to CVSSSQSGSYLYGYTF.